This TCR beta chain originates from a study of regulatory T cells in long-lasting Graves disease. At least ten counts were recorded for this clonotype. After removal of 5 bases from V and 3 bases from J, the junction contained 11 bases not matched to a gene. The CDR3 covers 16 residues. CDR1 and CDR2 (germline): MDHEN, SYDVKM. Stated time point: newly diagnosed GD, antithyroid drugs for less than 3 months. RNA extracted from PBMCs served as the sequencing template. Building of the TCR beta libraries involved iRepertoire HTBI primers and Arm-PCR of CDR3 regions. TCRdb recomputed calls from the multiplex PCR reads with MiXCR, one row per CDR3 protein. The sample has approximately 490,000 distinct CDR3 sequences, about 17% seen once. These same records also appear under a second study, on T cells in Graves' hyperthyroidism and ophthalmopathy.

The V call is TRBV28, the J call TRBJ1-2, with 8 bases fitting TRBD1. The specimen was peripheral blood mononuclear cells (PBMCs), collected at new diagnosis, from a patient treated with antithyroid drugs. This TCR was sampled from a man aged 35 to 55 with Graves disease. This CDR3 is CASSPLDRGRDYGYTF. CDR3 DNA: TGTGCCAGCAGTCCCCTCGACAGGGGACGAGACTATGGCTACACCTTC.